This TCR beta chain was profiled in a study of CD4 T cells in relation to SARS-CoV-2 and coronaviruses. As for the study in general: Convalescent donors were aged about 20 to 80, with median approximately 36 years.

General observations from the study: Monoreactive clones expanded significantly more to SARS-CoV-2 than crossreactive clones did. In roughly 65% of donors, memory CD4+ clonotypes crossrecognized SARS-CoV-2 and at least one common cold coronavirus spike.

With regard to this clone: Its antigen remains unidentified.

Repertoires were generated with immunoSEQ multiplex PCR, while TCRdb's copy carries only in-frame clones and drops some. This repertoire shows around 30,000 clones, roughly 76% found once; its top ten account for around 3%. Sorted naive or memory CD4+ cells met CEF peptides for 9 to 11 days. CDR3 size: 14 residues. The V gene lost 1 base and the J gene lost 8 bases, with 12 bases spanning the gap. Germline values: CDR1 SGHDN, CDR2 FVKESK. The rearrangement joins TRBV14 to TRBJ2-1; D is uncertain. The source material was memory CD4+ T cells from PBMCs, cultured in vitro. The sequence was collected from an adult with COVID-19. In DNA form, the CDR3 reads TGTGCCAGCAGCCAAGCTAGTACGAAGTATGAGCAGTTCTTC. This sequence encodes CASSQASTKYEQFF.